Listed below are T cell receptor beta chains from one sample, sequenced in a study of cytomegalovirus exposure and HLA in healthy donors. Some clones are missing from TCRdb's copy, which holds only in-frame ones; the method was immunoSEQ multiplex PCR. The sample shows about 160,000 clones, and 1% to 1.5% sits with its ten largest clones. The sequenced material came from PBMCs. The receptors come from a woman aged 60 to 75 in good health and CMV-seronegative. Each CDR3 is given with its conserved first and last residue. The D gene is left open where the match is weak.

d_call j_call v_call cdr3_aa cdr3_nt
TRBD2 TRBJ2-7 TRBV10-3 CAISGGTSGSGEQYF TGTGCCATCAGTGGGGGGACTAGCGGGAGTGGCGAGCAGTACTTC
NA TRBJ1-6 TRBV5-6 CASSSRDSAPFGALHF TGTGCCAGCAGCTCCCGGGACTCCGCCCCCTTTGGAGCCCTCCACTTT
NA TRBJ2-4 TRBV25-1 CASSESGNLAKNIQYF TGTGCCAGCAGTGAAAGCGGAAACTTAGCCAAAAACATTCAGTACTTC
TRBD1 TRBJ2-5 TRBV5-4 CASSSLGTEETQYF TGTGCCAGCAGCTCTCTCGGGACAGAAGAGACCCAGTACTTC
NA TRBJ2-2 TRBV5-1 CASSLQTVPNTGELFF TGCGCCAGCAGCTTGCAGACAGTTCCTAACACCGGGGAGCTGTTTTTT
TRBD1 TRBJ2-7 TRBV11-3 CASSSSGTGSYEQYF TGTGCCAGCAGCTCCTCCGGGACAGGCTCCTACGAGCAGTACTTC
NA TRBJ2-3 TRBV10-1 CASTDGDTQYF TGCGCCAGCACCGACGGGGATACGCAGTATTTT
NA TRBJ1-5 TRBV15 CATSSSTSGQGTRPQHF TGTGCCACCAGCAGCTCTACCTCCGGGCAGGGGACACGGCCCCAGCATTTT
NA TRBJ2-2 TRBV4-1 CASSPGTSTGELFF TGCGCCAGCAGCCCCGGGACATCCACCGGGGAGCTGTTTTTT
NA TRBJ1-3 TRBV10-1 CASSLNPDSSSSGNTIYF TGCGCCAGCAGCCTAAACCCCGACAGCTCGAGCTCTGGAAACACCATATATTTT
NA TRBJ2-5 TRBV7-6 CASSLVTKTETQYF TGTGCCAGCAGCTTAGTAACTAAAACCGAGACCCAGTACTTC
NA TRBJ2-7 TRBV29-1 CSVARPPHLEDYF TGCAGCGTTGCCCGACCACCCCACCTAGAAGATTACTTC
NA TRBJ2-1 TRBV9 CASSPRVRTNEQFF TGTGCCAGCAGCCCTCGAGTCCGCACGAATGAGCAGTTCTTC
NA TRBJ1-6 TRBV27 CASRLYNSPLHF TGTGCCAGCAGACTCTATAATTCACCCCTCCACTTT
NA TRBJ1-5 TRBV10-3 CAISETDQPQHF TGTGCCATCAGTGAGACTGATCAGCCCCAGCATTTT
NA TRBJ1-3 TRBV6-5 CASRRGQGSGNTIYF TGTGCCAGCAGGAGAGGCCAGGGCTCTGGAAACACCATATATTTT
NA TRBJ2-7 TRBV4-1 CASSQEDRSYEQYF TGCGCCAGCAGCCAGGAGGACAGATCCTACGAGCAGTACTTC
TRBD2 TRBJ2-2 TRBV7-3 CASSLNPSGGPNTGELFF TGTGCCAGCAGCTTAAATCCTAGCGGGGGCCCGAACACCGGGGAGCTGTTTTTT
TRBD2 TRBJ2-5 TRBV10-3 CATGERGGRQETQYF TGTGCCACCGGGGAGCGGGGGGGCCGGCAAGAGACCCAGTACTTC
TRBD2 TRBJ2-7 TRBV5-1 CASSIGLDFNEQYF TGCGCCAGCAGCATCGGACTAGATTTCAACGAGCAGTACTTC
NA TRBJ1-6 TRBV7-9 CASSLGGRRAPLHF TGTGCCAGCAGCTTAGGGGGGCGGCGGGCACCCCTCCACTTT
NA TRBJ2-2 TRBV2 CASSASSSYTGELFF TGTGCCAGCAGTGCTTCTAGCTCCTACACCGGGGAGCTGTTTTTT
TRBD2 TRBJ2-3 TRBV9 CASGRLAGGADTQYF TGTGCCAGCGGCCGACTAGCGGGAGGTGCAGATACGCAGTATTTT
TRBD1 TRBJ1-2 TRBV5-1 CASSQWGQENYGYTF TGCGCCAGCAGCCAGTGGGGACAGGAAAACTATGGCTACACCTTC
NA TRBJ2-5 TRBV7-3 CASSPTGLQETQYF TGTGCCAGCAGCCCTACGGGTCTCCAAGAGACCCAGTACTTC
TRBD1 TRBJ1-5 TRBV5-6 CASSLRGQGTSNQPQHF TGTGCCAGCAGCTTGAGGGGACAGGGAACGAGCAATCAGCCCCAGCATTTT
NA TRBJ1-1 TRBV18 CASSPDKLNTEAFF TGTGCCAGCTCACCAGACAAGTTGAACACTGAAGCTTTCTTT
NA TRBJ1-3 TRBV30 CAWSVRSGNTIYF TGTGCCTGGAGTGTCCGCTCTGGAAACACCATATATTTT
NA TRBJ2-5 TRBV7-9 CASGQFEETQYF TGTGCCAGCGGCCAGTTCGAAGAGACCCAGTACTTC
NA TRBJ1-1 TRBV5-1 CASSLGQVGNTEAFF TGCGCCAGCAGCTTGGGTCAGGTGGGCAACACTGAAGCTTTCTTT
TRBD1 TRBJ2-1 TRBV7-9 CASSPRQGRVSYNEQFF TGTGCCAGCAGCCCACGACAGGGAAGGGTATCCTACAATGAGCAGTTCTTC
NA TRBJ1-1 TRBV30 CAWSVPGVPEAFF TGTGCCTGGAGTGTGCCAGGGGTACCTGAAGCTTTCTTT
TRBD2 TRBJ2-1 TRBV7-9 CASSLGRGGHNEQFF TGTGCCAGCAGCTTAGGGCGGGGGGGACACAATGAGCAGTTCTTC
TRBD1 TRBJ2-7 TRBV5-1 CASSLTGTVSYEQYF TGCGCCAGCAGTCTGACAGGGACCGTTTCCTACGAGCAGTACTTC
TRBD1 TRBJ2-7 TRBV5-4 CASSLRDRSYEQYF TGTGCCAGCAGCCTCCGGGACAGATCCTACGAGCAGTACTTC
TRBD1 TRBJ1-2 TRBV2 CASSDPGQSNYGYTF TGTGCCAGCAGCGACCCGGGACAGAGTAACTATGGCTACACCTTC
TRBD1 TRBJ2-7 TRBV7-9 CASSLARTGRSVSLDEQYF TGTGCCAGCAGCTTAGCGCGGACAGGGCGTAGCGTCTCCTTGGACGAGCAGTACTTC
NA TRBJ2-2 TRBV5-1 CASSLGTGNGELFF TGCGCCAGCAGCTTGGGGACGGGAAACGGGGAGCTGTTTTTT
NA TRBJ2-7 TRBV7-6 CASSRSRDEQYF TGTGCCAGCAGCCGCAGCAGGGACGAGCAGTACTTC
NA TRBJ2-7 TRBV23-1 CASSQSSSGYEQYF TGCGCCAGCAGTCAATCGAGTAGCGGCTACGAGCAGTACTTC
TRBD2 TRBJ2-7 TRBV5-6 CASSFGTSGSYEQYF TGTGCCAGCAGCTTCGGGACTAGCGGGAGCTACGAGCAGTACTTC
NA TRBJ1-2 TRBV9 CASSVGGGGYGYTF TGTGCCAGCAGCGTAGGGGGAGGAGGATATGGCTACACCTTC
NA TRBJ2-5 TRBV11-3 CASSLNQGRLETQYF TGTGCCAGCAGCTTAAACCAGGGGAGACTGGAGACCCAGTACTTC
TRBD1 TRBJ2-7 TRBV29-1 CSADPGTGVDEQYF TGCAGCGCTGACCCCGGGACAGGTGTCGACGAGCAGTACTTC
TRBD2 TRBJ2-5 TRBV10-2 CASSERGASGGAIQETQYF TGCGCCAGCAGTGAGCGAGGGGCTAGCGGGGGGGCCATCCAAGAGACCCAGTACTTC